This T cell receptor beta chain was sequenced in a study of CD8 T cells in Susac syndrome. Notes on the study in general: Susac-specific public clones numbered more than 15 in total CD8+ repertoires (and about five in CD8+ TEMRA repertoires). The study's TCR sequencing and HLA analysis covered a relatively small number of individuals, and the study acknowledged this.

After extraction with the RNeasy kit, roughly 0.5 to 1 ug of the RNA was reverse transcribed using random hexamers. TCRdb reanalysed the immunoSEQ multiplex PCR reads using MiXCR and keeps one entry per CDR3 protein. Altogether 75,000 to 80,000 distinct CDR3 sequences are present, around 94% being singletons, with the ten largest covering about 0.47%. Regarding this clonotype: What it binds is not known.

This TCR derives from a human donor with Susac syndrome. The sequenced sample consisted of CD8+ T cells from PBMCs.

The CDR3 DNA is TGCAGCGTTGAAGACAGACGGACCAGCTACGAGCAGTACTTC. This translates into CSVEDRRTSYEQYF. The rearrangement uses TRBV29-1 and TRBJ2-7; no reliable D call. V lost 0 bases to trimming and J lost 3 bases, with 12 bases between them. Germline V gene data show CDR1 as SQVTM and CDR2 as ANQGSEA. This CDR3 comprises 14 residues.